This TCR beta chain was observed in a study of CD8 T cells in ankylosing spondylitis. Study-level points and caveats: In synovial fluid and blood from reactive arthritis, some motif variants were previously reported. Clones linked to disease were reported to show significant enrichment in matched ankylosing spondylitis synovial fluid. For ankylosing spondylitis blood, a TCR beta motif of about eight highly homologous variants appeared characteristic.

As concerns this clonotype: Its antigen is not known.

In germline, CDR1 is MNHEY, CDR2 SVGAGI. There are 15 residues in the CDR3. Trimming left V 2 bases short and J 2 bases short, with 12 bases between. TCR beta libraries were made by quantitative 5'-RACE with molecular barcodes. TCRdb processed the 5' RACE reads anew with MiXCR; each CDR3 protein has one entry. Found here are hundreds of thousands of distinct CDR3 sequences, 15% to 20% of them singletons; the top ten hold approximately 1%. Source material: blood, either unsorted or a sorted T cell fraction (not recorded which). The rearrangement joins TRBV6-5 to TRBJ1-2; D may be TRBD1 (6 bases). The receptor was isolated from a male donor with ankylosing spondylitis. The CDR3 spells CASSYGGQKNYGYTF. The CDR3 DNA sequence: TGTGCCAGCAGTTACGGAGGACAGAAAAACTATGGCTACACCTTC.